A selection of T cell receptor beta chains follows, all from one sample in a study of cytomegalovirus exposure and HLA in healthy donors. Here immunoSEQ multiplex PCR was the method, and the copy in TCRdb shows in-frame clones only, minus some. The sample shows roughly 160,000 clones, around 69% of them seen only once. Sequenced: PBMCs. These receptors were collected from a man aged 60 to 69 in good health and CMV-seronegative. Both conserved end residues are trimmed from each CDR3. The listing skips clone size in some rows; elsewhere it reads once, few, many or a size class.

J,V,size,CDR3
TRBJ2-1,TRBV7-3,few,ASSATAPNSYNEQF
TRBJ2-7,TRBV27,-,ASSPTLTGFYEQY
TRBJ2-3,TRBV28,-,ASSAAASGATDTQY
TRBJ2-5,TRBV5-1,-,ASSFSGSQETQY
TRBJ2-7,TRBV7-9,-,ASSSGFTYEQY
TRBJ2-1,TRBV5-8,-,ASSALAGGLYNEQF
TRBJ2-3,TRBV6-5,-,ASRREYTDTQY
TRBJ2-3,TRBV5-6,-,ASSLGTGGSTDTQY
TRBJ2-5,TRBV6-5,-,ASSYTHRGRQETQY
TRBJ2-7,TRBV7-9,few,ASSLAPGGEQY
TRBJ1-2,TRBV9,-,ASSVVPGGGYT
TRBJ2-3,TRBV9,-,ASSVVGVYTDTQY
TRBJ2-2,TRBV15,-,ATSTKGQGPDTGELF
TRBJ1-4,TRBV11-2,once,ASSIDRQTNEKLF
TRBJ1-4,TRBV6-1,-,ASSGRTDNEKLF
TRBJ1-2,TRBV21-1,-,ASSKEELDRGVWKDGYT
TRBJ2-5,TRBV9,-,ASSSSGGGWQTQY
TRBJ2-5,TRBV5-1,-,ASSLERGGLGETQY
TRBJ1-1,TRBV6-1,-,ASLRRGGTEAF
TRBJ1-2,TRBV14,once,ASSRDRGPYGYT
TRBJ2-7,TRBV27,-,ASSRGTGGYEQY
TRBJ2-1,TRBV29-1,-,SVHPGLAGVSGEQF
TRBJ2-3,TRBV19,few,ARAARLAGGHTQY
TRBJ2-5,TRBV13,-,ASSPREGQETQY
TRBJ2-5,TRBV4-1,-,ASSQDLGGSSYQETQY
TRBJ2-7,TRBV28,few,ASSLYDTVSYEQY
TRBJ1-3,TRBV7-8,-,ASSLVGGSGNTIY
TRBJ2-1,TRBV9,-,ASSSGLAAHNEQF
TRBJ1-3,TRBV7-3,once,ASSPGQSGNTIY
TRBJ2-1,TRBV9,-,ASSVRLAGGYEQF
TRBJ2-2,TRBV19,-,ASSPRGTNTGELF
TRBJ1-5,TRBV10-3,-,AISYSDSNQPQH
TRBJ2-7,TRBV2,once,ASRLRELYEQY
TRBJ1-2,TRBV2,-,ASRYRTTSGYT
TRBJ2-7,TRBV28,-,ASSYLWGRSNYEQY
TRBJ1-4,TRBV6-5,-,ASSSMRLGRELF
TRBJ1-5,TRBV2,-,ASSVIRTGGDQPQH
TRBJ1-6,TRBV18,-,ASSPRGTIVDSPLH
TRBJ2-2,TRBV5-1,-,ASSLISFAGTGGELF